This is a list of T cell receptor beta chains from one sample in a study of T cells in Graves' hyperthyroidism and ophthalmopathy. TCRdb reanalysed the multiplex PCR reads using MiXCR and keeps one entry per CDR3 protein. The repertoire consists of about 350,000 distinct CDR3 sequences, with 12% to 15% occurring once and the leading ten covering roughly 20%. Specimen: blood. The source is a woman aged 60-75 years with Graves' ophthalmopathy. Both conserved end residues are part of each CDR3. Fields, in order: V gene, clone size, D gene, J gene, CDR3 DNA, CDR3 protein. The D gene is left open where the match is weak. Expanded clones are given a class, and other clones once, few, many or no size at all.

>TRBV7-2|many|TRBD2|TRBJ2-1
TGTGCCAGCAGCTCCTCCTTGACTAGCGGGATTTTGAATGAGCAGTTCTTC
CASSSSLTSGILNEQFF
>TRBV28|many|.|TRBJ2-5
TGTGCCAGCAGTTTGTACGTTGGGGAGACCCAGTACTTC
CASSLYVGETQYF
>TRBV10-1|.|TRBD2|TRBJ2-3
TGCGCCAGCAGTGAGTCGGGACTAGCGGTAGATACGCAGTATTTT
CASSESGLAVDTQYF
>TRBV6-1|many|.|TRBJ2-1
TGTGCCAGCAGTTATTCTGGGGGCCTCTACAATGAGCAGTTCTTC
CASSYSGGLYNEQFF
>TRBV7-3|.|TRBD2|TRBJ2-1
TGTGCCAGCAGCCCTTCGGGAGGGCTAGGGGAGCAGTTCTTC
CASSPSGGLGEQFF
>TRBV19|few|TRBD1|TRBJ2-7
TGTGCCAGTAGCCCCTCGACAGGGAAGGCCGAGCAGTACTTC
CASSPSTGKAEQYF
>TRBV19|.|.|TRBJ2-7
TGTGCCAGTAGTATAGACGACACTACCTACGAGCAGTACTTC
CASSIDDTTYEQYF
>TRBV28|.|.|TRBJ2-2
TGTGCCAGCAGTAGTACCATCCGCACCGGGGAGCTGTTTTTT
CASSSTIRTGELFF
>TRBV28|many|TRBD1|TRBJ2-1
TGTGCCAGCAGTTTAAGGGACAGGGGGCGAGGTGAGCAGTTCTTC
CASSLRDRGRGEQFF
>TRBV28|many|.|TRBJ2-4
TGTGCCAGCAGTTTATGGGGTGGTGAGACCAAAAACATTCAGTACTTC
CASSLWGGETKNIQYF
>TRBV11-2|many|.|TRBJ2-3
TGTGCCAGCAGCTTAGGTCACCACGAGGGAGATACGCAGTATTTT
CASSLGHHEGDTQYF
>TRBV20-1|few|.|TRBJ1-1
TGCAGTGCTCTAGGGTCCGCTGAAGCTTTCTTT
CSALGSAEAFF
>TRBV20-1|many|TRBD2|TRBJ2-5
TGCAGTGCTAGGGGGAGCGGGAAAGAGACCCAGTACTTC
CSARGSGKETQYF
>TRBV12-3/TRBV12-4|many|.|TRBJ2-3
TGTGCCAGCAGCTTCGGGGCATCCACAGATACGCAGTATTTT
CASSFGASTDTQYF
>TRBV12-3/TRBV12-4|many|.|TRBJ2-5
TGTGCCAGCAGACCCCTAGGGCGGCAGCAAGAGACCCAGTACTTC
CASRPLGRQQETQYF
>TRBV3-1|few|TRBD1|TRBJ1-6
TGTGCCAGCAGCCAACCGGGACAGGGATCACCCCTCCACTTT
CASSQPGQGSPLHF
>TRBV20-1|few|.|TRBJ2-1
TGCAGTGCTAGAGATAGGGTAAACTCCTACAATGAGCAGTTCTTC
CSARDRVNSYNEQFF
>TRBV7-2|few|TRBD2|TRBJ2-7
TGTGCCAGCAGCTTAAACCCTAGCGGGGGGGTCTACGAGCAGTACTTC
CASSLNPSGGVYEQYF
>TRBV7-9|few|TRBD2|TRBJ2-7
TGTGCCAGCAGCTCCCCTAGCGGGAGAGGGCGGTACGAGCAGTACTTC
CASSSPSGRGRYEQYF
>TRBV20-1|.|.|TRBJ2-1
TGCAGTCTCAAGGGAGGGGGGCTAGCTCAAAGGTACAATGAGCAGTTCTTC
CSLKGGGLAQRYNEQFF
>TRBV10-2|few|.|TRBJ2-1
TGCGCCAGCAGTGAGTGGGACTTAAATGAGCAGTTCTTC
CASSEWDLNEQFF
>TRBV28|.|.|TRBJ2-7
TGTGCCGGCAGGGGATTGAGGGGCACCTACGAGCAGTACTTC
CAGRGLRGTYEQYF
>TRBV12-3/TRBV12-4|many|.|TRBJ2-7
TGTGCCAGCAGTTTAGCTGGCAGGGGTGCAGACGAGCAGTACTTC
CASSLAGRGADEQYF
>TRBV20-1|many|TRBD2|TRBJ2-1
TGCAGTGCTAGAAGCTATAGCGGGGGCTCCTACAATGAGCAGTTCTTC
CSARSYSGGSYNEQFF
>TRBV3-1|many|TRBD2|TRBJ2-1
TGTGCCAGCAGCCTACCTAGACTAGCGGGAGGAGACAATGAGCAGTTCTTC
CASSLPRLAGGDNEQFF
>TRBV4-1|.|.|TRBJ2-2
TGCGCCAGCAGCCAACGTCTTCCCAACACCGGGGAGCTGTTTTTT
CASSQRLPNTGELFF
>TRBV3-1|many|.|TRBJ2-5
TGTGCCAGCAGCCCCGGATTCCAAGAGACCCAGTACTTC
CASSPGFQETQYF
>TRBV2|.|.|TRBJ1-4
TGTGCCAGCAGTGAAAGGCGGGCAGCTAATGAAAAACTGTTTTTT
CASSERRAANEKLFF
>TRBV10-3|.|.|TRBJ2-7
TGTGCCATAACGCACCGACCAGGGGAAGGAGCCTACGAGCAGTACTTC
CAITHRPGEGAYEQYF
>TRBV28|many|.|TRBJ2-7
TGTGCCAGCAGTCCCCTGGCTAGCCGGACCTACGAGCAGTACTTC
CASSPLASRTYEQYF
>TRBV27|.|.|TRBJ2-2
TGTGCCAGCACCCCCCAATCGGGCACCGGGGAGCTGTTTTTT
CASTPQSGTGELFF
>TRBV10-3|few|TRBD2|TRBJ2-1
TGTGCCATCAGCCGGGGTAGCGGGAGAGGAAATGAGCAGTTCTTC
CAISRGSGRGNEQFF